The 23 T cell receptor beta chains reported below all come from one sample, sequenced in a study of human thymus T cells. Thymus pieces cut out during corrective heart surgery were the tissue that was used. Sequenced by immunoSEQ multiplex PCR; TCRdb stores in-frame clones only, minus some. The table lists some 130,000 clones, around 96% of them singletons, with around 0.025% in the top ten. Sequenced: thymus tissue. The source is a boy in the first two years of life with a congenital heart defect but otherwise immunologically healthy.

Here the CDR3 DNA reads TGTGCCAGCAGTGATCATCGGCTATACACTGAAGCTTTCTTT. It encodes CASSDHRLYTEAFF. The rearrangement uses TRBV2 and TRBJ1-1; no clear D. CDR3 length: 14 amino acids. CDR1 is SNHLY and CDR2 is FYNNEI in the germline V gene. V lost 3 bases to trimming and J lost 3 bases, with 11 bases between them.

The chain has TRBV5-6 and TRBJ1-5; D may be TRBD1 (6 bases). Germline CDR1 and CDR2: SGHDT and YYEEEE. The CDR3 totals 15 residues. Trimming pared 3 bases from V and 0 bases from J, leaving 10 bases between. The CDR3 nucleotides read TGTGCCAGCAGCTGGGGGGGCGGTAGCAATCAGCCCCAGCATTTT. This translates into CASSWGGGSNQPQHF.

CDR3 in amino acids: CASSIDLGETQYF. The CDR3 nucleotides read TGTGCCAGTAGTATAGATCTAGGCGAGACCCAGTACTTC. The J gene is TRBJ2-5, the V gene TRBV19; D is unresolved. V lost 0 bases and J lost 5, with 7 bases in between. This CDR3 region has 13 residues. Germline V gene sequence: CDR1 LNHDA, CDR2 SQIVND (reference sequence). Variable domain in full (rest from reference TRBV19 and TRBJ2-5): DGGITQSPKYLFRKEGQNVTLSCEQNLNHDAMYWYRQDPGQGLRLIYYSQIVNDFQKGDIAEGYSVSREKKESFPLTVTSAQKNPTAFYLCASSIDLGETQYFGPGTRLLVL.

The chain is built from TRBV6-1 and TRBJ2-1; D is unresolved. Germline CDR1 is MNHNS and CDR2 is SASEGT. This CDR3 has 16 amino acids. V shed 0 bases and J shed 0 bases, with 9 bases lying between them. In DNA, the CDR3 is TGTGCCAGCAGTGAAGCCAGCGTGAGCTCCTACAATGAGCAGTTCTTC. It codes for CASSEASVSSYNEQFF.

The chain combines TRBV7-2 with TRBJ2-1; TRBD2 aligns across 9 bases. Germline CDR1 and CDR2: SGHTA and FQGNSA. The CDR3 runs 16 residues. J lost 2 bases, V lost 2 bases, and 4 bases had no gene match. CDR3 DNA sequence: TGTGCCAGCAGCTTAAAGGGCGGGGGGGCCTACAATGAGCAGTTCTTC. It translates to CASSLKGGGAYNEQFF.

This clone was detected only once. This chain uses TRBV30 with TRBJ1-1; the match to TRBD1 covers 11 bases. V lost 8 bases and J lost 4; bases outside the gene matches: 3. This CDR3 contains 12 residues. Germline CDR1 GTSNPN, CDR2 SVGIG (reference sequence). The CDR3 sequence: CAGTGGGTEAFF. In nucleotides, the CDR3 is TGTGCCGGGACAGGGGGGGGCACTGAAGCTTTCTTT.

This chain uses TRBV14 with TRBJ2-5; D unresolved. Germline V gene sequence: CDR1 SGHDN, CDR2 FVKESK. V was pared by 4 bases and J by 9 bases, with 12 bases between. CDR3 length: 12 residues. CDR3 in amino acids: CASSPSKRPQYF. The CDR3 nucleotides read TGTGCCAGCAGCCCCAGTAAGAGGCCCCAGTACTTC.

The V gene is TRBV19, the J gene TRBJ2-7; 10 bases fit TRBD1. The CDR3 loop spans 16 amino acids. V shed 8 bases and J 3 bases; nucleotides not matched to a gene: 13. Germline CDR1 LNHDA, CDR2 SQIVND (reference sequence). The CDR3 here is CASDLTDRDRGYEQYF. CDR3 bases: TGTGCCAGTGACCTAACCGACCGGGACAGGGGCTACGAGCAGTACTTC.

This chain joins TRBV27 and TRBJ1-1; D gene uncertain. There are 15 residues in the CDR3. V shed 0 bases and J shed 0 bases, with 8 bases lying between them. Germline V gives CDR1 MNHEY, CDR2 SMNVEV (reference sequence). The CDR3 reads CASSLSPRMNTEAFF. CDR3 nucleotides: TGTGCCAGCAGTTTATCCCCCAGAATGAACACTGAAGCTTTCTTT.

The chain combines TRBV27 with TRBJ2-7, with D possibly being TRBD1 (6 bases). The CDR3 is made up of 12 amino acids. Trimming stripped 5 bases from V and 5 bases from J, with 10 bases between. From germline, CDR1 is MNHEY and CDR2 SMNVEV (reference sequence). The CDR3 sequence is CASSGRGHEQYF. The CDR3, as DNA: TGTGCCAGCAGTGGCAGGGGTCACGAGCAGTACTTC.

The J gene is TRBJ2-7, the V gene TRBV7-9; D unresolved. Trimming took 1 base from V and 4 from J, leaving 8 bases between them. Germline assignment: CDR1 SEHNR and CDR2 FQNEAQ (reference sequence). CDR3 length: 13 amino acids. Written as DNA, the CDR3 is TGTGCCAGCAGCTTAGGATTGAATTACGAGCAGTACTTC. It yields the protein CASSLGLNYEQYF.

The rearrangement joins TRBV6-1 to TRBJ2-7; D may be TRBD1 or TRBD2 (5 bases each). V was trimmed by 7 bases and J by 6 bases, leaving 13 bases between them. Germline CDR1 and CDR2: MNHNS and SASEGT. The CDR3 loop spans 12 amino acids. CDR3 sequence reads: CASKTYGAEQYF. CDR3 bases: TGTGCCAGCAAGACCTACGGGGCCGAGCAGTACTTC.

The genes are TRBV9 and TRBJ2-5; 7 bases align to TRBD1. Germline V gene lookup returns CDR1 SGDLS and CDR2 YYNGEE. V trimming: 3 bases; J trimming: 0 bases; junction bases outside the gene matches: 5. The CDR3 runs to 15 residues. The DNA for the CDR3 is TGTGCCAGCAGCGCCCCGGACAGGTACCAAGAGACCCAGTACTTC. Protein sequence: CASSAPDRYQETQYF.

The rearrangement joins TRBV6-4 to TRBJ2-6; D not certain. With 3 bases removed from V and 4 bases from J, the gap between germline ends came to 19 bases. The CDR3 runs to 18 residues. The germline gives CDR1 MRHNA, CDR2 SNTAGT. CDR3: CASSDGNRSPLGANVLTF. In DNA, the CDR3 is TGTGCCAGCAGTGATGGGAACCGGTCCCCTCTGGGGGCCAACGTCCTGACTTTC.

This chain links TRBV4-2 with TRBJ2-7, with no clear D. Trimming removed 4 bases from V and 2 bases from J, with 12 bases in between. The CDR3 spans 14 residues. CDR1 is LGHNA, CDR2 YNFKEQ, per germline. The DNA of the CDR3 is TGTGCCAGCAGCCTCCGGACGGGTACCTACGAGCAGTACTTC. Protein product: CASSLRTGTYEQYF.

Notes on this clone: The junction shows a germline mismatch at one end, possibly a read error. The chain combines TRBV7-7 with TRBJ1-4, with D hard to call. Germline CDR1 reads SSHAT; CDR2 reads FNYEAQ (reference sequence). The CDR3 extends over 15 amino acids. This CDR3 reads CASSDGRATNEKLFF. The CDR3 DNA reads TGTGCTAGCAGCGATGGCCGAGCAACTAATGAAAAACTGTTTTTT.

The genes are TRBV4-3 and TRBJ1-1, with 12 bases fitting TRBD1. This CDR3 is built from 17 residues. CDR1 and CDR2 from the germline V gene are LGHNA and YSLEER. Germline trimming cut 0 bases from V and 5 bases from J; bases unmatched to any gene: 7. CDR3 residues: CASSQEPGQGARTEAFF. For the CDR3, the DNA is TGCGCCAGCAGCCAAGAACCGGGACAGGGGGCGCGGACTGAAGCTTTCTTT.

The rearrangement uses TRBV6-1 and TRBJ2-2, with 7 positions matching TRBD1. The CDR3 length is 14 residues. CDR1 and CDR2 (germline): MNHNS, SASEGT. The J segment lost 2 bases and the V segment lost 8 bases, leaving 5 bases of the junction unmatched. The CDR3 protein is CASPGTVNTGELFF. In DNA, the CDR3 is TGTGCCAGCCCAGGGACAGTCAACACCGGGGAGCTGTTTTTT.

This clone has just one count. This chain joins TRBV9 and TRBJ1-2, with unresolved D. The CDR3 loop spans 16 amino acids. V lost 0 bases and J 0 bases, leaving 12 bases between the germline ends. CDR1 is SGDLS and CDR2 is YYNGEE in the germline V gene. CDR3 region: CASSVAVEGANYGYTF. CDR3 sequence (DNA): TGTGCCAGCAGCGTAGCGGTAGAGGGAGCTAACTATGGCTACACCTTC.

V is TRBV4-3 and J is TRBJ2-2, with unresolved D. CDR3 length: 17 residues. The germline CDR1 and CDR2 sequences are LGHNA and YSLEER. V dropped 0 bases and J dropped 2 bases, with 13 bases sitting between them. The DNA of the CDR3 is TGCGCCAGCAGCCAAGAGGCCACGGGCCTTAACACCGGGGAGCTGTTTTTT. Translation: CASSQEATGLNTGELFF.

The V and J genes are TRBV30 and TRBJ2-7; D is ambiguous. Germline V gives CDR1 GTSNPN, CDR2 SVGIG (reference sequence). This CDR3 contains 11 residues. Trimming cost V 4 bases and J 6 bases, with 10 bases left between them. The CDR3 sequence is CAWNSFGEQYF. CDR3 in DNA: TGTGCCTGGAACTCGTTCGGCGAGCAGTACTTC.

The rearrangement uses TRBV27 and TRBJ2-1; 7 nucleotides agree with TRBD2. V was pared by 10 bases and J by 6 bases, with 15 bases of the junction left unmatched. This CDR3 is built from 15 residues. The germline CDR1 and CDR2 sequences are MNHEY and SMNVEV (reference sequence). CDR3 loop: CATRFGRTRTNEQFF. As DNA, the CDR3 is TGTGCCACCCGGTTCGGGAGGACTAGGACCAATGAGCAGTTCTTC.

This chain uses TRBV15 with TRBJ1-1, with a weak D call TRBD1 (5 bases). Germline V gene sequence: CDR1 LNHNV, CDR2 YYDKDF (reference sequence). The CDR3 is made up of 13 amino acids. V gave up 0 bases and J gave up 7 bases, with 9 bases separating them. The CDR3 loop is CATSRDLGVEAFF. DNA for the CDR3: TGTGCCACCAGCAGAGATCTAGGGGTTGAAGCTTTCTTT.